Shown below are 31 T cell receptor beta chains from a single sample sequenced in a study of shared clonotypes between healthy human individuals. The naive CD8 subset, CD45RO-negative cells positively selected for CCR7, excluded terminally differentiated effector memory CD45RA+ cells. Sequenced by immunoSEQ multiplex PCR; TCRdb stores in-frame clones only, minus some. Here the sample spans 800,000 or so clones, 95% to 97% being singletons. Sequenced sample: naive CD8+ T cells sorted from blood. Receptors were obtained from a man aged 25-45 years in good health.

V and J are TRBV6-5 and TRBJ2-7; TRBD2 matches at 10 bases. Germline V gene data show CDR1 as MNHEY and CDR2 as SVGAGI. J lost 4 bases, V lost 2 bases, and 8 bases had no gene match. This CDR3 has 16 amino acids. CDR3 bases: TGTGCCAGCAGTTACGGGCTAGCGGGAGCTTTGTACGAGCAGTACTTC. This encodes CASSYGLAGALYEQYF.

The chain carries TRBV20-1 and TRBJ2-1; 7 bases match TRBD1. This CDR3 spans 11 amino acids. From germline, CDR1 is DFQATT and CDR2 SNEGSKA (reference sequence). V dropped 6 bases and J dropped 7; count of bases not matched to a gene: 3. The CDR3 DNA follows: TGCAGTGCGAAACAGGGGAATGAGCAGTTCTTC. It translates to CSAKQGNEQFF.

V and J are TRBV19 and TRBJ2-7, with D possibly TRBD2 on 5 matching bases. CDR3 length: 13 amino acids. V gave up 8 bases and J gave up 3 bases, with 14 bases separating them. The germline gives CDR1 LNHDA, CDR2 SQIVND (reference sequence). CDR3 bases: TGTGCCAGTTCGGTTAGCGCAAACTACGAGCAGTACTTC. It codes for CASSVSANYEQYF.

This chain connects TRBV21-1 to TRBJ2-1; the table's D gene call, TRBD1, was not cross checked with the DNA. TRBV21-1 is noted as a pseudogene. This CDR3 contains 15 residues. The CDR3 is CASSTNRVPRNEQFF. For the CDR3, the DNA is TGTGCCAGCAGCACAAACAGGGTCCCGCGAAATGAGCAGTTCTTC.

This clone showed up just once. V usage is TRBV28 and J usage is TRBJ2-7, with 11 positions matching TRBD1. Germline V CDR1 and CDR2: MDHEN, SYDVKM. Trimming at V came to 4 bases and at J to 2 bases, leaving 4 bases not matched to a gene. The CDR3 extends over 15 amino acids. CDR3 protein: CASSSLDRGPYEQYF. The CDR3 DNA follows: TGTGCCAGCAGTTCTTTGGACAGGGGGCCCTACGAGCAGTACTTC.

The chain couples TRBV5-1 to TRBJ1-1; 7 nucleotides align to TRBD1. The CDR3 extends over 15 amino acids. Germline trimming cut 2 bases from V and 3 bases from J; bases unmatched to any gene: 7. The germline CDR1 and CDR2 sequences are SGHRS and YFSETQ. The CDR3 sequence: CASSFRQGGYTEAFF. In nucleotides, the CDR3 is TGCGCCAGCAGCTTTAGACAGGGTGGTTACACTGAAGCTTTCTTT.

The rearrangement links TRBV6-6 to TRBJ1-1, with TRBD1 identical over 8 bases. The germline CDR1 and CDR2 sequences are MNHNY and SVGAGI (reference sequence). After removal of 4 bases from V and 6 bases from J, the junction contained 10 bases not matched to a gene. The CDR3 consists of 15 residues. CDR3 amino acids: CASSSDRVMRPEAFF. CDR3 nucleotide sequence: TGTGCCAGCAGTTCGGACAGGGTTATGCGTCCTGAAGCTTTCTTT.

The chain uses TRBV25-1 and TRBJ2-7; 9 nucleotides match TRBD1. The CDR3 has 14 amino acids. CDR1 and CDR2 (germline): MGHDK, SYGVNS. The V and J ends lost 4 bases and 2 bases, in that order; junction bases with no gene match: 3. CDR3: CASSGRDRAYEQYF. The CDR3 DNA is TGTGCCAGCAGTGGTCGGGACAGGGCCTACGAGCAGTACTTC.

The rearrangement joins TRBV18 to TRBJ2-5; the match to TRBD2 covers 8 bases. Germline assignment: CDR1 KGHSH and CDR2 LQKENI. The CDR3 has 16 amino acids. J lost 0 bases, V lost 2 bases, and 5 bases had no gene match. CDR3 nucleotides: TGTGCCAGCTCACCAAGTGGCGGGAGGTACCAAGAGACCCAGTACTTC. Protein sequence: CASSPSGGRYQETQYF.

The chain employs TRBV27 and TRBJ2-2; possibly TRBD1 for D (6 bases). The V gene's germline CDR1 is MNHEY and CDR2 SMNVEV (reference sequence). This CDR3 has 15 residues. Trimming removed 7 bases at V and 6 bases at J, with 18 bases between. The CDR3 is CASTEYTGSAGELFF. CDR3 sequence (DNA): TGTGCCAGCACCGAATACACAGGGTCCGCCGGGGAGCTGTTTTTT.

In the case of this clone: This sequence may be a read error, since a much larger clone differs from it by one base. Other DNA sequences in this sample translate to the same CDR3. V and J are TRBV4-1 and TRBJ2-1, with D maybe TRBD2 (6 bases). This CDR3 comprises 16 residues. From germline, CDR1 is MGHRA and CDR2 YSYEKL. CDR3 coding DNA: TGTGCCAGCAGCCAAGAACTTAGCGGACTAAACAATGAGCAGTTCTTC. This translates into CASSQELSGLNNEQFF.

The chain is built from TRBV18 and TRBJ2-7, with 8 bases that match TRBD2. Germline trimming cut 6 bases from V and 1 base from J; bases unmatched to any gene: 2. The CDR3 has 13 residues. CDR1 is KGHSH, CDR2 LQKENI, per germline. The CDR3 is CASSTSVSYEQYF. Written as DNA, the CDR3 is TGTGCCAGCTCGACTAGCGTATCCTACGAGCAGTACTTC. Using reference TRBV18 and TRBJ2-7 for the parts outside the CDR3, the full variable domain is NAGVMQNPRHLVRRRGQEARLRCSPMKGHSHVYWYRQLPEEGLKFMVYLQKENIIDESGMPKERFSAEFPKEGPSILRIQQVVRGDSAAYFCASSTSVSYEQYFGPGTRLTVT.

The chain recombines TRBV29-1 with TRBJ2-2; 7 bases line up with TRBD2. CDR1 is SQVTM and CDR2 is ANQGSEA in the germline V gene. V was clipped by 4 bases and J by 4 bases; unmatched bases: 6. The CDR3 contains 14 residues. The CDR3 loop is CSVGSGIGTGELFF. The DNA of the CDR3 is TGCAGCGTTGGGAGCGGGATCGGCACCGGGGAGCTGTTTTTT.

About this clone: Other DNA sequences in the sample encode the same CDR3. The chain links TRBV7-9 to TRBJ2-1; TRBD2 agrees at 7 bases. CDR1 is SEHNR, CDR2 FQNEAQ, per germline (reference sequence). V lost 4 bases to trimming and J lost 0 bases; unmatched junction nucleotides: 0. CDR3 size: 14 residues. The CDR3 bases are TGTGCCAGCAGCTCGGGGGGCTCCTACAATGAGCAGTTCTTC. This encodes CASSSGGSYNEQFF.

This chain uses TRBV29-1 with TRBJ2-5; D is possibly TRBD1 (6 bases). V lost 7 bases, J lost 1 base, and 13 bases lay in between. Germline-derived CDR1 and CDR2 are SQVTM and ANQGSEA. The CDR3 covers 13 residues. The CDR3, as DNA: TGCAGCGGGATGATACAGGGCCAAGAGACCCAGTACTTC. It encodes CSGMIQGQETQYF.

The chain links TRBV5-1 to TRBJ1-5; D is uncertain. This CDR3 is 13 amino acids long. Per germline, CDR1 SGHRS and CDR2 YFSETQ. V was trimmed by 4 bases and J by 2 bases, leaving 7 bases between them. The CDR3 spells CASSPWGNQPQHF. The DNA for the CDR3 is TGCGCCAGCAGCCCGTGGGGCAATCAGCCCCAGCATTTT.

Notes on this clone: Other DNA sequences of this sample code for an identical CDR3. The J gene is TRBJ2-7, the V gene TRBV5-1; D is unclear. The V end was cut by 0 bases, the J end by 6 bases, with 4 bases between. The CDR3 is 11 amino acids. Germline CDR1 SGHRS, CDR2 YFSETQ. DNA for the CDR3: TGCGCCAGCAGCTTGGGGTTCGAGCAGTACTTC. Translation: CASSLGFEQYF.

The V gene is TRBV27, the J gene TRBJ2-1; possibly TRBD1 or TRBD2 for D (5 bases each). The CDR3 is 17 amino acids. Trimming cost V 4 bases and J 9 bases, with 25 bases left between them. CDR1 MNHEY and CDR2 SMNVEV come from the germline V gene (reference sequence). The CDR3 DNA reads TGTGCCAGCAGTTCCACTTTCGGGACCTCGTCTGGGGGTGAGCAGTTCTTC. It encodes CASSSTFGTSSGGEQFF.

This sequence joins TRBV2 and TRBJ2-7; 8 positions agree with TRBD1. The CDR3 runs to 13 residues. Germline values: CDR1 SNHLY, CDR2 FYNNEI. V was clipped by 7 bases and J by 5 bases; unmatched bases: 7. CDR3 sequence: CASTFQGAHEQYF. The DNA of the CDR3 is TGTGCCAGCACTTTCCAGGGGGCTCACGAGCAGTACTTC.

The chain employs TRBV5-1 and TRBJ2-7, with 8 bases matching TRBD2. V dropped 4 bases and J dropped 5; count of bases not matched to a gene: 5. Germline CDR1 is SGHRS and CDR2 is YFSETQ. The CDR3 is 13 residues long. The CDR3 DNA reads TGCGCCAGCAGCCCCCCGGGGGGGAACGAGCAGTACTTC. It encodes CASSPPGGNEQYF.

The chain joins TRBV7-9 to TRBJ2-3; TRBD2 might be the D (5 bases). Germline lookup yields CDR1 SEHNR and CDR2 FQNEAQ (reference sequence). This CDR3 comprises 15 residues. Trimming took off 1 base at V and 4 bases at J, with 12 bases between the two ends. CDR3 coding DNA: TGTGCCAGCAGCTTAGGTCCAGCGGTGGCAGATACGCAGTATTTT. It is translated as CASSLGPAVADTQYF. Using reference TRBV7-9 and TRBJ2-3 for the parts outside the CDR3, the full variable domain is DTGVSQNPRHKITKRGQNVTFRCDPISEHNRLYWYRQTLGQGPEFLTYFQNEAQLEKSRLLSDRFSAERPKGSFSTLEIQRTEQGDSAMYLCASSLGPAVADTQYFGPGTRLTVL.

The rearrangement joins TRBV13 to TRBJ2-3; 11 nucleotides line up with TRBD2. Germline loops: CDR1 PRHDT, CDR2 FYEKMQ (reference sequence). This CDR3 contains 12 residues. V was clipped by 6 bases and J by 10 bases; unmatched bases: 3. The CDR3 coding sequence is TGTGCCAGCAGTATGGGACTAGCGGCGCAGTATTTT. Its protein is CASSMGLAAQYF.

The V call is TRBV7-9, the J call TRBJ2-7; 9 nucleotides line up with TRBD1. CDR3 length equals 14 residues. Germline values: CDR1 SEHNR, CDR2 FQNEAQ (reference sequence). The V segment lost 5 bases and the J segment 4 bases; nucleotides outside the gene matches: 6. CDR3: CASSRPGQGYEQYF. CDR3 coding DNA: TGTGCCAGCAGCCGACCGGGACAGGGTTACGAGCAGTACTTC.

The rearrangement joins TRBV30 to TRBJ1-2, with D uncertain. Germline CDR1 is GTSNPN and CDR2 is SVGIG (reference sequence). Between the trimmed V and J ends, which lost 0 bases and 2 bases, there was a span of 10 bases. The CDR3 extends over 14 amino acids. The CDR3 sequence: CAWSVRKSNYGYTF. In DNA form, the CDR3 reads TGTGCCTGGAGTGTACGTAAATCAAACTATGGCTACACCTTC.

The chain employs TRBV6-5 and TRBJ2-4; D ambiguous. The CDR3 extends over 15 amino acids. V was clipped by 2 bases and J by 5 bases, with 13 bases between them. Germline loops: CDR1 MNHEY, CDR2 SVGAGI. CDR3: CASSYEPGRENIQYF. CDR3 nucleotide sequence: TGTGCCAGCAGTTACGAACCCGGAAGAGAAAACATTCAGTACTTC.

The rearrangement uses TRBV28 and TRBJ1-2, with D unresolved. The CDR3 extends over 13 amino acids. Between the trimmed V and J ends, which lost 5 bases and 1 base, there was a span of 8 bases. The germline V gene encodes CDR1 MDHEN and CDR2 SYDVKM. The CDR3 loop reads CASSQRNNYGYTF. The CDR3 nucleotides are TGTGCCAGCAGTCAACGGAATAACTATGGCTACACCTTC.

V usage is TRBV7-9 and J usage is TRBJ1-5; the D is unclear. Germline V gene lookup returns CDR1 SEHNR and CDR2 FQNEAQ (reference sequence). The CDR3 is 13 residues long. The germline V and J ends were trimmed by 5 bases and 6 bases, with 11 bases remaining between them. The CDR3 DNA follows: TGTGCCAGCAGCGACGGCGTGGGTCAGCCCCAGCATTTT. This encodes CASSDGVGQPQHF. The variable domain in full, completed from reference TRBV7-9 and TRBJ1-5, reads DTGVSQNPRHKITKRGQNVTFRCDPISEHNRLYWYRQTLGQGPEFLTYFQNEAQLEKSRLLSDRFSAERPKGSFSTLEIQRTEQGDSAMYLCASSDGVGQPQHFGDGTRLSIL.

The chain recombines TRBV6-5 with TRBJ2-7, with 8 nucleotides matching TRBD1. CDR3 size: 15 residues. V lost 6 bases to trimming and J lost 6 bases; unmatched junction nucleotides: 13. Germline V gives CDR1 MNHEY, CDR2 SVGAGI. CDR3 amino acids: CASSPRRTGQSEQYF. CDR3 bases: TGTGCCAGCAGCCCTCGAAGGACAGGGCAGTCCGAGCAGTACTTC.

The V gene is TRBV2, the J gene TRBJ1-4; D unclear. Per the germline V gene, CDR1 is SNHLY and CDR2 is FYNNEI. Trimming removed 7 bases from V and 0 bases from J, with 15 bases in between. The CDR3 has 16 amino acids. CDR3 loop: CASNSPATATNEKLFF. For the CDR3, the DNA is TGTGCCAGCAATTCGCCGGCAACTGCAACTAATGAAAAACTGTTTTTT.

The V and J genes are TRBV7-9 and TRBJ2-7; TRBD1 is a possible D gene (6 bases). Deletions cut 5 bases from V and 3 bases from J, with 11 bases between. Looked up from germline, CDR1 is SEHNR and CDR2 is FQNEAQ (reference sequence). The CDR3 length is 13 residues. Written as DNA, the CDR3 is TGTGCCAGCAGCGAGAAGGACAGCTACGAGCAGTACTTC. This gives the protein CASSEKDSYEQYF.

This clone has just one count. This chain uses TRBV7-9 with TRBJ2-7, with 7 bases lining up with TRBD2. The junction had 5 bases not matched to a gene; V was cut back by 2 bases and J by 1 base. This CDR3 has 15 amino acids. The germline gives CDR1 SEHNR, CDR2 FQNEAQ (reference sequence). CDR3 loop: CASSLMGEGSYEQYF. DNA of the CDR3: TGTGCCAGCAGCTTAATGGGGGAGGGGTCCTACGAGCAGTACTTC.